This T cell receptor beta chain was recorded in a study of T cells in Graves' hyperthyroidism and ophthalmopathy. The investigators amplified TCR beta CDR3 regions from RNA transcripts. A first-round RT-PCR of the TCR CDR3 used the HTBI primer set. One entry per CDR3 protein results from TCRdb running MiXCR on the multiplex PCR reads. The data contain nearly 750,000 distinct CDR3 sequences, 30% to 40% of them singletons. This clonotype showed up just a few times. This CDR3 comprises 17 residues. The germline V and J ends were trimmed by 3 bases and 2 bases, with 17 bases remaining between them. The source of this sequence is a woman in her thirties or forties with Graves' hyperthyroidism. J is TRBJ1-5 and V is TRBV12-3 or TRBV12-4; D possibly corresponds to TRBD1 (5 bases). The specimen sequenced was blood. CDR3 in amino acids: CASSFEAGTPGNQPQHF. The CDR3, as DNA: TGTGCCAGCAGTTTTGAGGCAGGGACCCCGGGCAATCAGCCCCAGCATTTT.